This paragraph reports one T cell receptor (beta chain). The CDR3 is 12 residues long. Germline assignment: CDR1 SQVTM and CDR2 ANQGSEA. V was clipped by 0 bases and J by 3 bases, with 6 bases between them. The sample originates from a study of cytomegalovirus exposure and HLA in healthy donors. Study at large: A data release that came early held roughly 85 million unique TCRs from HLA-typed donors. Within the Caucasian-associated ancestry cluster were roughly 81% of the 398 genotyped donors.

PCR involved 60 Vbeta and 13 Jbeta primers. The repertoire was sequenced with immunoSEQ multiplex PCR; TCRdb's copy has only in-frame clones and lacks some. The sample records fewer than 45,000 clones, over 90% being singletons. What was sequenced was PBMCs. The TCR comes from a woman between 18 and 29 years old in good health and CMV-seronegative. The gene calls are TRBV29-1 and TRBJ2-7; tentatively, D is TRBD2 (5 bases). In DNA form, the CDR3 reads TGCAGCGTTGAAGATGCGGGCTACGAGCAGTACTTC. Translation gives CSVEDAGYEQYF.